This TCR beta chain was captured in a study of blood T cell repertoires in COVID-19 (dated by TCRdb to 2018 to 2021). Regarding the research as a whole: Collaborator samples came from the United States, Italy and Spain and covered acute and convalescent phases of COVID-19. The material from the prospective study consisted of cDNA or gDNA derived from T cells, B-cell-depleted T cells, or PBMCs. Deeply sampled blood TCRbeta repertoires from subjects exposed to, actively infected with, or recovered from COVID-19 were included in the dataset. The repertoires were released in a freely available public database intended as a resource for research on the immune response to SARS-CoV-2. The samples were drawn from two sources: the first 160 participants of the ongoing ImmuneRACE study, and 1,200 or so subjects contributed by 6 global collaborators. A de-identified subject ID, COVID-19 status, age in years and sex were almost always included in the sample metadata. Where available, HLA class I and class II types were taken from metadata supplied by the sample provider and were not determined by assay-based typing.

Points the paper makes about the study in general: The amount of clinical and demographic metadata varied by source and participant and was provided uncurated.

The collaborating institutions used their own protocols to collect whole blood in K2EDTA tubes. For TCRbeta analysis, collaborators shipped samples in one of three forms: frozen whole blood, isolated PBMCs, or DNA extracted from either of those sample types. As regards this clone: The antigen it recognizes is unknown. No quality values exist for individual bases; no much larger clone is one base distant.

For this chain, trimming is 6 bases at the V end and 7 bases at the J end, and the number of junction bases without a gene match is 15. From a lookup of the germline V gene, CDR1 and CDR2 are MDHEN and SYDVKM. CDR3 length: 17 amino acids, cysteine to phenylalanine. Only CDR3 DNA is held: 51 bases, read in frame from base 1. TCRbeta CDR3 regions were amplified from genomic DNA by means of the immunoSEQ Assay, a bias-controlled multiplex PCR. In the source study's methods: Nucleated cell counts per sample were estimated from amplification of reference gene primers within the assay. Sequence reads were collapsed and filtered to measure the absolute abundance of every unique TCRbeta CDR3 rearrangement. For each sample, productive Simpson clonality was calculated as the square root of Simpson's diversity index across productive rearrangements. Held by TCRdb, this immuneACCESS table contains in-frame sequences only and omits some clones. Under half of the omission traces to an unresolved V gene where checked; the cause of the rest is unknown. V and J calls and clone size are as listed in that table; D and trimming were resolved from the DNA. This sample has over 300,000 clones in its table, and roughly 88% of those were observed once. The top ten clones comprise under 2% of the sample.

Sequences were obtained from peripheral blood. The rearrangement joined TRBV28 to TRBJ1-2, and TRBD1 matches 12 of the central bases. The TCR originated in a woman aged 50 to 65 with acute or convalescent COVID-19. The CDR3 protein: CASRRPPGQGARPGYTF. The nucleotide sequence is given as TGTGCCAGCAGGAGACCCCCGGGACAGGGGGCGCGTCCTGGCTACACCTTC.